A single TCR beta chain is shown here with its context. Its antigen is undetermined. This entry comes from a study of identifying expanded T cells in peripheral blood. Assay used: immunoSEQ multiplex PCR; TCRdb lists only in-frame clones, some missing. The profile shows just over 90,000 clones, 88% of them singletons. Study-level points and caveats: Variance in clone template counts between roughly two-week samples significantly increased with total template count across all healthy donors. Over about two and four weeks, about 15 and 18 clones changed, versus around 1.2 between replicates.

No infections or other immune events were documented during collection. The receptor comes from a person aged 18 to 75 in good health. Sequencing was done on a sample of blood.

The CDR3 nucleotides read TGTGCCAGCAGTTCCCCCTCCTACGAGCAGTACTTC. As protein: CASSSPSYEQYF. The chain recombines TRBV27 with TRBJ2-7; D is ambiguous. Trimming removed 4 bases at V and 0 bases at J, with 4 bases between. The length of the CDR3 is 12 residues. Germline loops: CDR1 MNHEY, CDR2 SMNVEV (reference sequence).